The rows below give T cell receptor beta chains drawn from one sample of a study of blood T cell repertoires in COVID-19. Data came from immunoSEQ multiplex PCR; TCRdb stores just in-frame clones and leaves some out. There are about 120,000 clones in the sample; roughly 86% occur only once, and more than 9.5% lies in the top ten. Sequencing was performed on peripheral blood. These receptor sequences come from a woman between 65 and 79 years old with COVID-19, enrolled during active disease. The CDR3 runs from the conserved cysteine through the conserved F or W. The order of the fields is V gene, J gene, D gene, CDR3 length, clone size, CDR3 protein, CDR3 DNA. D genes are given only for firm matches. Clone size is stated in some rows and not others, as once, few, many or a class when expanded.

v_gene: TRBV6-1; j_gene: TRBJ1-5; d_gene: NA; len: 16; abundance: NA; CDR3aa: CASSEAVPQANQPQHF; CDR3nt: TGTGCCAGCAGTGAAGCTGTCCCCCAGGCAAATCAGCCCCAGCATTTT
v_gene: TRBV5-1; j_gene: TRBJ2-7; d_gene: TRBD1; len: 14; abundance: NA; CDR3aa: CASSPQGQGYEQYF; CDR3nt: TGCGCCAGCAGCCCCCAAGGACAGGGCTACGAGCAGTACTTC
v_gene: TRBV4-1; j_gene: TRBJ1-4; d_gene: NA; len: 16; abundance: NA; CDR3aa: CASSQSPGHANEKLFF; CDR3nt: TGCGCCAGCAGCCAATCTCCGGGTCATGCTAATGAAAAACTGTTTTTT
v_gene: TRBV9; j_gene: TRBJ1-6; d_gene: TRBD1; len: 16; abundance: NA; CDR3aa: CASSVEGGQGDSPLHF; CDR3nt: TGTGCCAGCAGCGTAGAAGGAGGACAGGGGGATTCACCCCTCCACTTT
v_gene: TRBV3-1/TRBV3-2; j_gene: TRBJ2-5; d_gene: TRBD2; len: 15; abundance: few; CDR3aa: CASSQRTSLQETQYF; CDR3nt: TGTGCCAGCAGCCAAAGGACTAGTCTTCAAGAGACCCAGTACTTC
v_gene: TRBV10-3; j_gene: TRBJ2-2; d_gene: TRBD2; len: 14; abundance: NA; CDR3aa: CAISPGLALGELFF; CDR3nt: TGTGCCATCAGCCCGGGACTAGCACTAGGGGAGCTGTTTTTT
v_gene: TRBV30; j_gene: TRBJ2-1; d_gene: TRBD2; len: 15; abundance: NA; CDR3aa: CAWDTGTSVYNEQFF; CDR3nt: TGTGCCTGGGATACCGGGACTAGCGTTTACAATGAGCAGTTCTTC
v_gene: TRBV5-5; j_gene: TRBJ2-1; d_gene: TRBD1; len: 15; abundance: NA; CDR3aa: CASSPQGAPYNEQFF; CDR3nt: TGTGCCAGCAGCCCGCAGGGGGCCCCCTACAATGAGCAGTTCTTC
v_gene: TRBV5-1; j_gene: TRBJ2-5; d_gene: NA; len: 13; abundance: NA; CDR3aa: CASSFQVQETQYF; CDR3nt: TGCGCCAGCAGCTTTCAGGTCCAAGAGACCCAGTACTTC
v_gene: TRBV19; j_gene: TRBJ2-3; d_gene: NA; len: 15; abundance: NA; CDR3aa: CASRQKDFRTDTQYF; CDR3nt: TGTGCCAGTAGACAGAAGGATTTCCGCACAGATACGCAGTATTTT
v_gene: TRBV6-5; j_gene: TRBJ1-1; d_gene: NA; len: 13; abundance: NA; CDR3aa: CASSYITLPQAFF; CDR3nt: TGTGCCAGCAGTTACATCACCCTACCACAAGCTTTCTTT
v_gene: TRBV7-9; j_gene: TRBJ1-2; d_gene: NA; len: 15; abundance: NA; CDR3aa: CASSLASATNYGYTF; CDR3nt: TGTGCCAGCAGCTTAGCGTCTGCGACTAACTATGGCTACACCTTC
v_gene: TRBV7-8; j_gene: TRBJ1-2; d_gene: NA; len: 15; abundance: many; CDR3aa: CASSLGASSAYGYTF; CDR3nt: TGTGCCAGCAGCTTAGGGGCATCCTCGGCCTATGGCTACACCTTC
v_gene: TRBV23-1; j_gene: TRBJ1-5; d_gene: TRBD1; len: 19; abundance: NA; CDR3aa: CASSQSRGTGPYSNQPQHF; CDR3nt: TGCGCCAGCAGTCAATCGAGGGGGACAGGCCCCTATAGCAATCAGCCCCAGCATTTT
v_gene: TRBV18; j_gene: TRBJ2-7; d_gene: TRBD2; len: 15; abundance: NA; CDR3aa: CASSVSGGLNYEQYF; CDR3nt: TGTGCCAGCTCTGTCAGCGGGGGGCTTAACTACGAGCAGTACTTC
v_gene: TRBV28; j_gene: TRBJ1-1; d_gene: NA; len: 14; abundance: NA; CDR3aa: CASSLARRDTEAFF; CDR3nt: TGTGCCAGCAGTTTAGCCAGGAGGGACACTGAAGCTTTCTTT
v_gene: TRBV29-1; j_gene: TRBJ1-6; d_gene: NA; len: 13; abundance: once; CDR3aa: CSAGDKADSPLHF; CDR3nt: TGCAGCGCCGGGGACAAAGCCGACTCACCCCTCCACTTT
v_gene: TRBV30; j_gene: TRBJ2-2; d_gene: NA; len: 15; abundance: many; CDR3aa: CAWSPPGQNTGELFF; CDR3nt: TGTGCCTGGAGTCCTCCGGGACAGAACACCGGGGAGCTGTTTTTT
v_gene: TRBV29-1; j_gene: TRBJ1-1; d_gene: TRBD1; len: 12; abundance: NA; CDR3aa: CSVQTGGTEAFF; CDR3nt: TGCAGCGTTCAAACAGGGGGCACTGAAGCTTTCTTT
v_gene: TRBV30; j_gene: TRBJ1-2; d_gene: NA; len: 13; abundance: NA; CDR3aa: CAWRDTGHGGYTF; CDR3nt: TGTGCCTGGAGGGACACAGGGCATGGGGGCTACACCTTC
v_gene: TRBV5-1; j_gene: TRBJ1-2; d_gene: NA; len: 13; abundance: NA; CDR3aa: CASSRDIADGYTF; CDR3nt: TGCGCCAGCAGCAGGGACATCGCGGATGGCTACACCTTC
v_gene: TRBV3-1/TRBV3-2; j_gene: TRBJ1-6; d_gene: NA; len: 15; abundance: NA; CDR3aa: CASSQDWGLNSPLHF; CDR3nt: TGTGCCAGCAGCCAAGATTGGGGACTGAATTCACCCCTCCACTTT
v_gene: TRBV18; j_gene: TRBJ1-6; d_gene: TRBD1; len: 16; abundance: NA; CDR3aa: CASSPLGQGTNSPLHF; CDR3nt: TGTGCCAGCTCACCACTCGGACAGGGTACGAATTCACCCCTCCACTTT
v_gene: TRBV6-5; j_gene: TRBJ2-1; d_gene: NA; len: 11; abundance: NA; CDR3aa: CASRRGNEQFF; CDR3nt: TGTGCCAGCAGACGAGGGAATGAGCAGTTCTTC
v_gene: TRBV19; j_gene: TRBJ1-5; d_gene: NA; len: 15; abundance: NA; CDR3aa: CASTLGEDGNQPQHF; CDR3nt: TGTGCCAGTACCCTGGGGGAGGACGGCAATCAGCCCCAGCATTTT
v_gene: TRBV27; j_gene: TRBJ2-3; d_gene: NA; len: 12; abundance: NA; CDR3aa: CASSLRGDTQYF; CDR3nt: TGTGCCAGCAGTTTACGGGGAGATACGCAGTATTTT
v_gene: TRBV28; j_gene: TRBJ2-7; d_gene: TRBD1; len: 15; abundance: once; CDR3aa: CASSSPLRDRYEQYF; CDR3nt: TGTGCCAGCAGTTCCCCCCTCCGGGACAGGTACGAGCAGTACTTC
v_gene: TRBV24-1; j_gene: TRBJ2-2; d_gene: TRBD1; len: 16; abundance: NA; CDR3aa: CATSDWTGRGTGELFF; CDR3nt: TGTGCCACCAGTGATTGGACAGGGCGCGGCACCGGGGAGCTGTTTTTT
v_gene: TRBV5-5; j_gene: TRBJ1-5; d_gene: NA; len: 13; abundance: once; CDR3aa: CASSLYRDQPQHF; CDR3nt: TGTGCCAGCAGCTTGTACAGGGATCAGCCCCAGCATTTT
v_gene: TRBV7-3; j_gene: TRBJ1-4; d_gene: NA; len: 14; abundance: NA; CDR3aa: CASSLGVPNEKLFF; CDR3nt: TGTGCCAGCAGCCTAGGGGTACCTAATGAAAAACTGTTTTTT
v_gene: TRBV6-5; j_gene: TRBJ1-2; d_gene: NA; len: 14; abundance: NA; CDR3aa: CASSYGGQPYGYTF; CDR3nt: TGTGCCAGCAGTTACGGGGGACAACCCTATGGCTACACCTTC
v_gene: TRBV30; j_gene: TRBJ1-5; d_gene: NA; len: 15; abundance: NA; CDR3aa: CAWSLQPYSNQPQHF; CDR3nt: TGTGCCTGGAGTTTACAGCCCTATAGCAATCAGCCCCAGCATTTT
v_gene: TRBV21-1; j_gene: TRBJ1-1; d_gene: NA; len: 14; abundance: NA; CDR3aa: CASSKKGGDTEAFF; CDR3nt: TGTGCCAGCAGCAAGAAGGGAGGGGACACTGAAGCTTTCTTT
v_gene: TRBV7-7; j_gene: TRBJ2-5; d_gene: TRBD2; len: 13; abundance: NA; CDR3aa: CASSGDWQETQYF; CDR3nt: TGTGCTAGCAGCGGGGACTGGCAAGAGACCCAGTACTTC
v_gene: TRBV7-2; j_gene: TRBJ2-2; d_gene: TRBD1; len: 16; abundance: NA; CDR3aa: CASISGQVLNTGELFF; CDR3nt: TGTGCCAGCATCTCAGGACAGGTGCTGAACACCGGGGAGCTGTTTTTT
v_gene: TRBV28; j_gene: TRBJ2-7; d_gene: TRBD1; len: 13; abundance: NA; CDR3aa: CASSLRTGYEQYF; CDR3nt: TGTGCCAGCAGTCTCCGGACAGGGTACGAGCAGTACTTC
v_gene: TRBV9; j_gene: TRBJ1-5; d_gene: NA; len: 14; abundance: NA; CDR3aa: CASNKGFGNQPQHF; CDR3nt: TGTGCCAGCAATAAGGGGTTTGGAAATCAGCCCCAGCATTTT
v_gene: TRBV19; j_gene: TRBJ1-4; d_gene: TRBD1; len: 17; abundance: NA; CDR3aa: CASTGTGGISSNEKLFF; CDR3nt: TGTGCCAGTACGGGGACAGGGGGCATCTCCTCAAATGAAAAACTGTTTTTT
v_gene: TRBV28; j_gene: TRBJ2-7; d_gene: NA; len: 15; abundance: NA; CDR3aa: CASSKAGDFTYEQYF; CDR3nt: TGTGCCAGCAGCAAAGCCGGTGACTTTACCTACGAGCAGTACTTC
v_gene: TRBV9; j_gene: TRBJ1-6; d_gene: TRBD1; len: 15; abundance: NA; CDR3aa: CASSARDSHNSPLHF; CDR3nt: TGTGCCAGCAGCGCCCGGGACAGCCATAATTCACCCCTCCACTTT
v_gene: TRBV9; j_gene: TRBJ1-1; d_gene: TRBD1; len: 15; abundance: NA; CDR3aa: CASSVESRAGGRAFF; CDR3nt: TGTGCCAGCAGCGTAGAATCTCGGGCAGGGGGTAGAGCTTTCTTT
v_gene: TRBV28; j_gene: TRBJ2-7; d_gene: NA; len: 12; abundance: once; CDR3aa: CASTSDRLQQYF; CDR3nt: TGTGCCAGCACCTCGGACAGACTACAACAGTACTTC
v_gene: TRBV28; j_gene: TRBJ1-2; d_gene: TRBD1; len: 15; abundance: NA; CDR3aa: CASSPPTGGGSGYTF; CDR3nt: TGTGCCAGCAGTCCCCCGACAGGGGGGGGATCTGGCTACACCTTC
v_gene: TRBV7-3; j_gene: TRBJ1-3; d_gene: NA; len: 15; abundance: NA; CDR3aa: CASSLTGASGNTIYF; CDR3nt: TGTGCCAGCAGCTTAACAGGAGCCTCTGGAAACACCATATATTTT
v_gene: TRBV14; j_gene: TRBJ1-5; d_gene: TRBD1; len: 14; abundance: NA; CDR3aa: CAVPGDSPNQPQHF; CDR3nt: TGTGCCGTGCCCGGGGACAGCCCAAATCAGCCCCAGCATTTT
v_gene: TRBV28; j_gene: TRBJ1-1; d_gene: TRBD1; len: 16; abundance: NA; CDR3aa: CASRGRTGGAGTEAFF; CDR3nt: TGTGCCAGCAGGGGGCGGACAGGGGGCGCGGGCACTGAAGCTTTCTTT
v_gene: TRBV27; j_gene: TRBJ1-1; d_gene: NA; len: 17; abundance: once; CDR3aa: CASSLRPIQGVNTEAFF; CDR3nt: TGTGCCAGCAGTTTACGCCCAATACAGGGAGTGAACACTGAAGCTTTCTTT
v_gene: TRBV30; j_gene: TRBJ1-6; d_gene: NA; len: 16; abundance: few; CDR3aa: CACQGTPSSYNSPLHF; CDR3nt: TGTGCCTGTCAAGGGACACCGAGCTCCTATAATTCACCCCTCCACTTT
v_gene: TRBV27; j_gene: TRBJ2-3; d_gene: TRBD2; len: 17; abundance: NA; CDR3aa: CASSHTQLAGEVDTQYF; CDR3nt: TGTGCCAGCAGCCATACCCAGCTAGCGGGGGAAGTAGATACGCAGTATTTT
v_gene: TRBV28; j_gene: TRBJ1-2; d_gene: NA; len: 14; abundance: few; CDR3aa: CASRSGQGTYGYTF; CDR3nt: TGTGCCAGCAGATCTGGGCAGGGAACATATGGCTACACCTTC
v_gene: TRBV6-5; j_gene: TRBJ2-5; d_gene: TRBD1; len: 14; abundance: NA; CDR3aa: CASNTQGALKTQYF; CDR3nt: TGTGCCAGCAATACTCAGGGGGCGCTGAAGACCCAGTACTTC
v_gene: TRBV5-1; j_gene: TRBJ2-1; d_gene: NA; len: 13; abundance: NA; CDR3aa: CASSLDYNNEQFF; CDR3nt: TGCGCCAGCAGCTTGGACTATAACAATGAGCAGTTCTTC
v_gene: TRBV12-3/TRBV12-4; j_gene: TRBJ1-2; d_gene: TRBD1; len: 13; abundance: few; CDR3aa: CASSSDRATGYTF; CDR3nt: TGTGCCAGCAGTTCCGACAGGGCGACCGGCTACACCTTC
v_gene: TRBV2; j_gene: TRBJ2-5; d_gene: NA; len: 16; abundance: NA; CDR3aa: CASSEASGTPMATQYF; CDR3nt: TGTGCCAGCAGTGAAGCATCGGGTACACCAATGGCGACCCAGTACTTC
v_gene: TRBV7-8; j_gene: TRBJ2-5; d_gene: NA; len: 12; abundance: NA; CDR3aa: CASSFPLETQYF; CDR3nt: TGTGCCAGCAGCTTCCCTCTAGAGACCCAGTACTTC
v_gene: TRBV7-3; j_gene: TRBJ2-1; d_gene: TRBD2; len: 16; abundance: NA; CDR3aa: CASSLLAGGSYNEQFF; CDR3nt: TGTGCCAGCAGCCTCCTAGCGGGGGGCTCCTACAATGAGCAGTTCTTC
v_gene: TRBV2; j_gene: TRBJ1-5; d_gene: NA; len: 15; abundance: NA; CDR3aa: CASTGQGRGNQPQHF; CDR3nt: TGTGCCAGCACCGGGCAGGGCCGAGGCAATCAGCCCCAGCATTTT